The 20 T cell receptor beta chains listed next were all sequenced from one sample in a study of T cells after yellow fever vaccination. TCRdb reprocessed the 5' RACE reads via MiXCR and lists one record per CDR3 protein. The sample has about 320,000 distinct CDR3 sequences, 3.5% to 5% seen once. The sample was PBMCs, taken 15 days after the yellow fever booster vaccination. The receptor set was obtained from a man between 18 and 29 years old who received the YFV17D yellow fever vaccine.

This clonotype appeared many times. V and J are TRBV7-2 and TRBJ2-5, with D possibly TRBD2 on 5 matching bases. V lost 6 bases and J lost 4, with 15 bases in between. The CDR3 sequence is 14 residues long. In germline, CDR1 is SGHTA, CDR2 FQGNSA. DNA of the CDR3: TGTGCCAGCAGTCCAGGACTCCTCCGAGAGACCCAGTACTTC. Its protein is CASSPGLLRETQYF.

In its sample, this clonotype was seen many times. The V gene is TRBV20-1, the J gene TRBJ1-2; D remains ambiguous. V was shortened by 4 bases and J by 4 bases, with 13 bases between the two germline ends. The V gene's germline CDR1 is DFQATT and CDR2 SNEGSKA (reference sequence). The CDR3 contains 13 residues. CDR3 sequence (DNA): TGCAGTGCTAACTCGGGGTCCGCCTATGGCTACACCTTC. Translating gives CSANSGSAYGYTF.

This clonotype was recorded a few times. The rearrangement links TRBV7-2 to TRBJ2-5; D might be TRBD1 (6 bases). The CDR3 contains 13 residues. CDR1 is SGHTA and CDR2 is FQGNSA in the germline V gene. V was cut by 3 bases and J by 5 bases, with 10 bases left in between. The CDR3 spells CASSFYQGETQYF. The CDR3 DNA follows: TGTGCCAGCAGCTTTTATCAGGGGGAGACCCAGTACTTC.

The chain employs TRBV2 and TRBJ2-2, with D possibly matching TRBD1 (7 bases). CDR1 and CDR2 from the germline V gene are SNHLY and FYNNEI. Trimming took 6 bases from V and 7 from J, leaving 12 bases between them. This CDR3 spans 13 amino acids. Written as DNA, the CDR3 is TGTGCCAGCAGCGACCAGGGGGGCGGGGAGCTGTTTTTT. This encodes CASSDQGGGELFF.

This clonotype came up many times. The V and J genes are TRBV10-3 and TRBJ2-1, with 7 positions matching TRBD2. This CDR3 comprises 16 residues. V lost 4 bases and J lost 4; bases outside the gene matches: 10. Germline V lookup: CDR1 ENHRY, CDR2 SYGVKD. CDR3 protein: CAISAEGAGTYNEQFF. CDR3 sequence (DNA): TGTGCCATCAGTGCCGAGGGAGCGGGGACTTACAATGAGCAGTTCTTC.

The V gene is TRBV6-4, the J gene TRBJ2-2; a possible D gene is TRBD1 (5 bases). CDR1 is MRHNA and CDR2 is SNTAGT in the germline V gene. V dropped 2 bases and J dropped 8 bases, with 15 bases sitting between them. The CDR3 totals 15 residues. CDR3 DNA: TGTGCCAGCAGTGACGACAGATTTATTCCGGGGGAGCTGTTTTTT. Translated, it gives CASSDDRFIPGELFF.

The CDR3 bases are TGCGCCAGCAGCCCCGGACAGGGGGCGAAAAACATTCAGTACTTC. Residues: CASSPGQGAKNIQYF. The rearrangement uses TRBV5-1 and TRBJ2-4; 11 nucleotides align to TRBD1. Germline CDR1 reads SGHRS; CDR2 reads YFSETQ. The junction had 4 bases not matched to a gene; V was cut back by 4 bases and J by 4 bases. There are 15 residues in the CDR3.

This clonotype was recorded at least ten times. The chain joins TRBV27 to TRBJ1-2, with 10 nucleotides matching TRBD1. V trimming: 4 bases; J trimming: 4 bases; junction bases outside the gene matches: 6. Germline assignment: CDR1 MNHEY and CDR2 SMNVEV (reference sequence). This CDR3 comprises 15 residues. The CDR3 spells CASSSSTGGSYGYTF. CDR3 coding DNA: TGTGCCAGCAGTTCCTCGACAGGGGGCAGCTATGGCTACACCTTC.

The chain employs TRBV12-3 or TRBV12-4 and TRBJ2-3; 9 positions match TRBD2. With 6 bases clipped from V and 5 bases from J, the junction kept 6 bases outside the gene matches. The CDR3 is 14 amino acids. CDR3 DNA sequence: TGTGCCAGCAGCCCTCAACTAGCGGGAGATACGCAGTATTTT. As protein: CASSPQLAGDTQYF.

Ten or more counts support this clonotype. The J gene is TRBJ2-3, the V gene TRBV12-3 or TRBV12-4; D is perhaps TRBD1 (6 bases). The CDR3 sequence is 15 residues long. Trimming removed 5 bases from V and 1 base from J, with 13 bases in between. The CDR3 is CASSGGLRGTDTQYF. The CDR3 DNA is TGTGCCAGCAGTGGGGGCCTCAGGGGCACAGATACGCAGTATTTT.

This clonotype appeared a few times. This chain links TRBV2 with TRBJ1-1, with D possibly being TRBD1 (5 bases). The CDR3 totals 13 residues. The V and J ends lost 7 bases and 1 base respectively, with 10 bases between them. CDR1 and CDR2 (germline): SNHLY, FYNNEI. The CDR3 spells CASKFTGNTEAFF. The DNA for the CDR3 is TGTGCCAGCAAATTCACAGGGAACACTGAAGCTTTCTTT.

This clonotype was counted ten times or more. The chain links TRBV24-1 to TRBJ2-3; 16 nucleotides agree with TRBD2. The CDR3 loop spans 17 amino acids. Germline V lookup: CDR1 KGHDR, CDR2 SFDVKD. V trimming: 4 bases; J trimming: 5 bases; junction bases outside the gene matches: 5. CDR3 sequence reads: CATSEGLAGGPGDTQYF. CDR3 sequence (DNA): TGTGCCACCAGTGAGGGACTAGCGGGGGGGCCGGGAGATACGCAGTATTTT.

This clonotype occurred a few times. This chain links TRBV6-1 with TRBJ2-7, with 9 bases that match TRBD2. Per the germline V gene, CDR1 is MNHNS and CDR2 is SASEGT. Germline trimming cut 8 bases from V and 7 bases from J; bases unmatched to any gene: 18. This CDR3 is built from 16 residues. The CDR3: CASGPASGAKYVEQYV. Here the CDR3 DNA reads TGTGCCAGCGGTCCGGCTAGCGGGGCCAAATACGTGGAGCAGTACGTC.

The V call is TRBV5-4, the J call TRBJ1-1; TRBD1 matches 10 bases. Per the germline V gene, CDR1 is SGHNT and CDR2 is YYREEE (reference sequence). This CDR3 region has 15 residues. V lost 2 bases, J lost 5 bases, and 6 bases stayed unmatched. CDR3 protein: CASSLRDRGETEAFF. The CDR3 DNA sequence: TGTGCCAGCAGCTTAAGGGACAGGGGCGAGACTGAAGCTTTCTTT.

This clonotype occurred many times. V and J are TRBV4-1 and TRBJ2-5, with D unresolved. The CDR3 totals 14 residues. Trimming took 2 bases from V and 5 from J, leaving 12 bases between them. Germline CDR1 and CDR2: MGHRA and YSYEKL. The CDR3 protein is CASSQNPIDETQYF. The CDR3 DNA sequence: TGCGCCAGCAGCCAAAACCCGATAGATGAGACCCAGTACTTC.

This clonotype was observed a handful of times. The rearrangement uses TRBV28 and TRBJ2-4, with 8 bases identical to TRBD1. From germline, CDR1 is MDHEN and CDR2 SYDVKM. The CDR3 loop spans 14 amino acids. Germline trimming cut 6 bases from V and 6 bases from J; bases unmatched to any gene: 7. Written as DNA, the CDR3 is TGTGCCAGCAGCACTGGACAGGGCCTAAACATTCAGTACTTC. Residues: CASSTGQGLNIQYF.

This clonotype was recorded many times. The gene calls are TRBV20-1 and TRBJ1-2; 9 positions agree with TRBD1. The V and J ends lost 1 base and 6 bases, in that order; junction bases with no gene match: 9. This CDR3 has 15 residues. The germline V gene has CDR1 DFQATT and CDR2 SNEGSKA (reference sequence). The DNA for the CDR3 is TGCAGTGCTAGAGCTATGGACAGGGGCTCGAATGGCTACACCTTC. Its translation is CSARAMDRGSNGYTF.

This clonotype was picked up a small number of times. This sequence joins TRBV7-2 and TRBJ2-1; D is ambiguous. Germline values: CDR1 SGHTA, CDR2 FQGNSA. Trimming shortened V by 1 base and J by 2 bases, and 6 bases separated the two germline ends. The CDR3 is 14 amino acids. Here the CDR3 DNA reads TGTGCCAGCAGCTTAGACGGCCCCTACAATGAGCAGTTCTTC. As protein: CASSLDGPYNEQFF.

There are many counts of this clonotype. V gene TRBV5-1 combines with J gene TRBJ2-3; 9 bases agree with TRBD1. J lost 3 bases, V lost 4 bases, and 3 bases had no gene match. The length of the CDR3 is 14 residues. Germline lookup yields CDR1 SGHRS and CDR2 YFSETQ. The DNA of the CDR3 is TGCGCCAGCAGCCCGGGACAGGGTACAGATACGCAGTATTTT. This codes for CASSPGQGTDTQYF.

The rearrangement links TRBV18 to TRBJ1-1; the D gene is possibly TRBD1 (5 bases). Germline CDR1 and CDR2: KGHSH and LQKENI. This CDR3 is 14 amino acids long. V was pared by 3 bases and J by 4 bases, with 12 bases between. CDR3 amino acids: CASSPSTEITEAFF. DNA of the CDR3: TGTGCCAGCTCACCGTCGACAGAAATCACTGAAGCTTTCTTT.